This passage covers 32 T cell receptor beta chains from one sample sequenced in a study of blood T cell repertoires in COVID-19. Clones were sequenced by immunoSEQ multiplex PCR, and TCRdb holds only the in-frame ones, with some missing. Of 90,000 to 120,000 clones in the sample, 80% to 85% are singletons; the top ten hold 4% to 4.5%. Sequencing was performed on peripheral blood. Receptors were obtained from a man between 65 and 85 years old with acute or convalescent COVID-19.

The chain couples TRBV19 to TRBJ1-5; D is unresolved. The V gene's germline CDR1 is LNHDA and CDR2 SQIVND (reference sequence). Trimming removed 7 bases from V and 2 bases from J, with 18 bases in between. The CDR3 totals 16 residues. This CDR3 is CASTPSHTRGNQPQHF. In DNA, the CDR3 is TGTGCCAGTACCCCGAGCCATACACGGGGCAATCAGCCCCAGCATTTT.

The chain has TRBV5-8 and TRBJ1-6; 12 bases are shared with TRBD1. The CDR3 covers 17 residues. The junction had 7 bases not matched to a gene; V was cut back by 2 bases and J by 7 bases. The germline V gene has CDR1 SGHTS and CDR2 YDEGEE. CDR3 bases: TGTGCCAGCAGCTTCGGGGACAGGGGGCCAGGGAATTCACCCCTCCACTTT. As protein: CASSFGDRGPGNSPLHF.

The rearrangement uses TRBV24-1 and TRBJ2-7; 8 bases align to TRBD1. Trimming cost V 8 bases and J 2 bases; bases outside gene matches: 10. CDR1 and CDR2 from the germline V gene are KGHDR and SFDVKD. The CDR3 runs 15 residues. In nucleotides, the CDR3 is TGTGCCACCACCAACCTCAACAGGGGGGCCTACGAGCAGTACTTC. This gives the protein CATTNLNRGAYEQYF.

The chain recombines TRBV10-3 with TRBJ2-2; unclear D gene. Germline assignment: CDR1 ENHRY and CDR2 SYGVKD. V was clipped by 6 bases and J by 3 bases, with 8 bases between them. The CDR3 has 13 residues. The CDR3 loop is CAIRQQDTGELFF. CDR3 nucleotide sequence: TGTGCCATCAGACAACAAGACACCGGGGAGCTGTTTTTT.

The V and J genes are TRBV7-2 and TRBJ1-1; TRBD1 might be the D (6 bases). This CDR3 has 16 residues. CDR1 and CDR2 (germline): SGHTA, FQGNSA. V was clipped by 2 bases and J by 0 bases, with 13 bases between them. In DNA, the CDR3 is TGTGCCAGCAGCTTAAGAGGACAGCGCCTGAACACTGAAGCTTTCTTT. Its protein is CASSLRGQRLNTEAFF.

The chain uses TRBV15 and TRBJ1-4, with TRBD1 matching 9 bases. This CDR3 is 17 amino acids long. Germline values: CDR1 LNHNV, CDR2 YYDKDF (reference sequence). V lost 4 bases to trimming and J lost 2 bases; unmatched junction nucleotides: 8. DNA for the CDR3: TGTGCCACCAGCAAAGTACAGGGGGCCACGACTAATGAAAAACTGTTTTTT. Protein sequence: CATSKVQGATTNEKLFF.

This clone has a handful of counts. The chain has TRBV27 and TRBJ2-7; TRBD1 matches at 7 bases. The CDR3 is 14 amino acids. V gave up 5 bases and J gave up 4 bases; unmatched junction bases: 8. CDR1 and CDR2 (germline): MNHEY, SMNVEV (reference sequence). The CDR3 reads CASSLDRVKYEQYF. The CDR3 region has the DNA TGTGCCAGCAGTCTCGACAGGGTAAAATACGAGCAGTACTTC.

The rearrangement joins TRBV7-3 to TRBJ1-1; 7 nucleotides match TRBD1. The junction had 2 bases not matched to a gene; V was cut back by 1 base and J by 3 bases. The CDR3 runs 14 residues. CDR1 is SGHTA and CDR2 is FQGTGA in the germline V gene. The CDR3 reads CASSLSRGDTEAFF. For the CDR3, the DNA is TGTGCCAGCAGCTTAAGCAGGGGGGACACTGAAGCTTTCTTT.

A few counts support this clone. The chain employs TRBV2 and TRBJ1-1; D is undetermined. The CDR3 covers 13 residues. CDR1 and CDR2 from the germline V gene are SNHLY and FYNNEI. V lost 4 bases, J lost 10 bases, and 16 bases lay in between. The CDR3 loop is CASSGVVPGGAFF. DNA of the CDR3: TGTGCCAGCAGTGGGGTAGTACCGGGAGGAGCTTTCTTT. The whole variable domain, filled in from reference TRBV2 and TRBJ1-1, reads EPEVTQTPSHQVTQMGQEVILRCVPISNHLYFYWYRQILGQKVEFLVSFYNNEISEKSEIFDDQFSVERPDGSNFTLKIRSTKLEDSAMYFCASSGVVPGGAFFGQGTRLTVV.

CDR3 residues: CASSEWDNSYNSPLHF. The CDR3 DNA sequence: TGTGCCAGCAGTGAGTGGGACAACTCCTATAATTCACCCCTCCACTTT. The chain links TRBV6-1 to TRBJ1-6; perhaps TRBD1 as D (6 bases). The germline CDR1 and CDR2 sequences are MNHNS and SASEGT. The CDR3 has 16 amino acids. Trimming took 3 bases from V and 0 from J, leaving 9 bases between them.

CDR3 loop: CASSARGGGNNEQFF. The CDR3 DNA follows: TGTGCCAGCAGTGCTCGAGGCGGGGGGAACAATGAGCAGTTCTTC. The V gene is TRBV6-2 or TRBV6-3, the J gene TRBJ2-1; 8 bases agree with TRBD2. Germline-derived CDR1 and CDR2 are MNHEY and SVGEGT. The CDR3 has 15 amino acids. J was trimmed by 5 bases and V by 5 bases; bases with no gene match: 8.

The rearrangement links TRBV18 to TRBJ1-2; TRBD1 aligns across 8 bases. This CDR3 region has 14 residues. V shed 6 bases and J 6 bases; nucleotides not matched to a gene: 9. Per the germline V gene, CDR1 is KGHSH and CDR2 is LQKENI. The CDR3 is CASSRGQGEDGYTF. CDR3 nucleotide sequence: TGTGCCAGCTCCCGAGGACAGGGAGAGGATGGCTACACCTTC.

V and J are TRBV7-2 and TRBJ2-7, with 8 positions matching TRBD1. Germline trimming cut 4 bases from V and 7 bases from J; bases unmatched to any gene: 6. The CDR3 length is 13 residues. Looked up from germline, CDR1 is SGHTA and CDR2 is FQGNSA. The CDR3 spells CASSSDRVREQYF. In DNA form, the CDR3 reads TGTGCCAGCAGCTCGGACAGGGTTCGTGAGCAGTACTTC.

This clone was detected many times. This chain uses TRBV19 with TRBJ1-2; 12 bases match TRBD1. The V segment lost 4 bases and the J segment 6 bases; nucleotides outside the gene matches: 6. Germline CDR1 LNHDA, CDR2 SQIVND (reference sequence). The CDR3 runs to 15 residues. Here the CDR3 DNA reads TGTGCCAGTAGTACGCCGGGACAGGGGGCGGATGGCTACACCTTC. Translating it yields CASSTPGQGADGYTF.

V is TRBV6-4 and J is TRBJ2-2; 9 nucleotides line up with TRBD1. Germline CDR1 reads MRHNA; CDR2 reads SNTAGT. This CDR3 has 15 residues. The J segment lost 5 bases and the V segment lost 5 bases, leaving 6 bases of the junction unmatched. The CDR3 sequence: CASSKGTGFTGELFF. CDR3 sequence (DNA): TGTGCCAGCAGTAAAGGGACAGGGTTTACCGGGGAGCTGTTTTTT.

CDR3: CASSGQQGAGIATNEKLFF. The DNA of the CDR3 is TGTGCCAGTAGTGGCCAACAGGGGGCAGGAATTGCAACTAATGAAAAACTGTTTTTT. The V call is TRBV19, the J call TRBJ1-4; 9 nucleotides match TRBD1. CDR1 is LNHDA, CDR2 SQIVND, per germline (reference sequence). V lost 5 bases to trimming and J lost 0 bases; unmatched junction nucleotides: 13. The CDR3 is 19 amino acids.

This chain connects TRBV7-3 to TRBJ1-2, with D possibly TRBD1 on 5 matching bases. The CDR3 loop spans 13 amino acids. The germline V and J ends were trimmed by 5 bases and 3 bases, with 10 bases remaining between them. Germline V gene data show CDR1 as SGHTA and CDR2 as FQGTGA. The CDR3 spells CASSRGGDYGYTF. As DNA, the CDR3 is TGTGCCAGCAGCCGCGGGGGTGACTATGGCTACACCTTC.

The chain combines TRBV2 with TRBJ1-1; D is perhaps TRBD1 (5 bases). Germline V gene sequence: CDR1 SNHLY, CDR2 FYNNEI. V was shortened by 2 bases and J by 7 bases, with 8 bases between the two germline ends. The CDR3 is made up of 12 amino acids. In DNA form, the CDR3 reads TGTGCCAGCAGTGAACAGGGCGATGAAGCTTTCTTT. This translates into CASSEQGDEAFF.

The genes are TRBV5-5 and TRBJ2-2; D is ambiguous. The CDR3 covers 16 residues. The V gene lost 0 bases and the J gene lost 0 bases, with 9 bases spanning the gap. The germline gives CDR1 SGHKS, CDR2 YYEKEE (reference sequence). The CDR3 region has the DNA TGTGCCAGCAGCTTGGTAGAGCCCCCGAACACCGGGGAGCTGTTTTTT. Translating it yields CASSLVEPPNTGELFF.

This clone is a singleton in its sample. The gene calls are TRBV11-2 and TRBJ2-7; 12 nucleotides line up with TRBD2. CDR1 is SGHAT, CDR2 FQNNGV, per germline. The trim removed 5 bases at V and 4 bases at J, leaving 9 bases unmatched. The CDR3 consists of 16 residues. CDR3 coding DNA: TGTGCCAGCAGCCCGATGGGACTAGCGGGTGTATACGAGCAGTACTTC. As protein: CASSPMGLAGVYEQYF.

This chain uses TRBV7-8 with TRBJ1-3; D is possibly TRBD1 (5 bases). Trimming pared 0 bases from V and 2 bases from J, leaving 11 bases between. The germline gives CDR1 SGHVS, CDR2 FQNEAQ. This CDR3 contains 16 residues. The CDR3 sequence: CASSLAFGGTGNTIYF. The CDR3 DNA reads as TGTGCCAGCAGCTTAGCCTTCGGGGGTACTGGAAACACCATATATTTT.

The V and J genes are TRBV5-6 and TRBJ2-1, with TRBD1 as a possible D gene (5 bases). CDR3 length equals 14 residues. CDR1 and CDR2 (germline): SGHDT, YYEEEE. V lost 5 bases, J lost 6 bases, and 15 bases lay in between. Here the CDR3 reads CASSSPSRANEQFF. CDR3 DNA sequence: TGTGCCAGCAGTTCCCCCAGCAGGGCCAATGAGCAGTTCTTC.

V and J are TRBV2 and TRBJ1-5; 8 nucleotides agree with TRBD1. Germline V gives CDR1 SNHLY, CDR2 FYNNEI. V lost 2 bases, J lost 6 bases, and 3 bases stayed unmatched. CDR3 length: 14 residues. The CDR3 DNA reads TGTGCCAGCAGTGAACAGGGGGCGAGTCAGCCCCAGCATTTT. As protein: CASSEQGASQPQHF.

The chain is built from TRBV5-8 and TRBJ1-1, with unresolved D. The CDR3 is 13 amino acids. Germline lookup yields CDR1 SGHTS and CDR2 YDEGEE. The ends were cut back, 4 bases at V and 8 bases at J, with 15 bases in the middle. CDR3: CASSLTGSGEAFF. The CDR3 DNA sequence: TGTGCCAGCAGCCTGACGGGGAGTGGCGAAGCTTTCTTT.

The chain is built from TRBV19 and TRBJ1-4, with D possibly TRBD1 on 5 matching bases. The V gene lost 5 bases and the J gene lost 7 bases, with 14 bases spanning the gap. CDR3 length equals 14 residues. The germline gives CDR1 LNHDA, CDR2 SQIVND (reference sequence). The CDR3 is CASSDQGGLEKLFF. CDR3 bases: TGTGCCAGTAGTGATCAGGGAGGGCTTGAAAAACTGTTTTTT.

This clone has just one count. V gene TRBV11-3 combines with J gene TRBJ2-5, with TRBD1 identical over 7 bases. The CDR3 extends over 15 amino acids. Germline loops: CDR1 SGHNT, CDR2 YENEEA. V lost 4 bases, J lost 0 bases, and 5 bases stayed unmatched. CDR3 in amino acids: CASSYMTGNQETQYF. The CDR3 bases are TGTGCCAGCAGCTACATGACAGGGAACCAAGAGACCCAGTACTTC.

This clone appeared once. V is TRBV7-9 and J is TRBJ1-4; 11 nucleotides line up with TRBD1. The V gene end was trimmed by 1 base and the J gene end by 6 bases; junction bases not matched to a gene: 4. This CDR3 is 16 amino acids long. CDR1 and CDR2 (germline): SEHNR, FQNEAQ (reference sequence). CDR3 amino acids: CASSLGLGQGDEKLFF. As DNA, the CDR3 is TGTGCCAGCAGCTTAGGGTTGGGACAGGGGGATGAAAAACTGTTTTTT.

The sample holds one count of this clone. The rearrangement joins TRBV5-1 to TRBJ1-1, with D tentatively TRBD1 (5 bases). Germline lookup yields CDR1 SGHRS and CDR2 YFSETQ. The V gene lost 5 bases and the J gene lost 0 bases, with 14 bases spanning the gap. The CDR3 loop spans 15 amino acids. Here the CDR3 DNA reads TGCGCCAGCAGAGCGGGGGACTCCATGAACACTGAAGCTTTCTTT. Protein sequence: CASRAGDSMNTEAFF.

The CDR3 sequence: CASSLGHIAFF. The CDR3 DNA follows: TGTGCCAGCAGCTTAGGCCACATAGCTTTCTTT. The rearrangement links TRBV7-9 to TRBJ1-1; D not resolved. V lost 1 base and J 10 bases, leaving 7 bases between the germline ends. CDR1 and CDR2 from the germline V gene are SEHNR and FQNEAQ (reference sequence). This CDR3 region has 11 residues. The variable domain in full, with the rest retrieved from reference TRBV7-9 and TRBJ1-1, is DTGVSQNPRHKITKRGQNVTFRCDPISEHNRLYWYRQTLGQGPEFLTYFQNEAQLEKSRLLSDRFSAERPKGSFSTLEIQRTEQGDSAMYLCASSLGHIAFFGQGTRLTVV.

This chain uses TRBV29-1 with TRBJ1-1; 7 positions agree with TRBD1. The CDR3 spans 13 residues. The V and J ends lost 4 bases and 1 base, in that order; junction bases with no gene match: 3. Per germline, CDR1 SQVTM and CDR2 ANQGSEA. CDR3 in DNA: TGCAGCGTTGGAGACAGGGCGAACACTGAAGCTTTCTTT. This encodes CSVGDRANTEAFF.

The chain recombines TRBV28 with TRBJ2-3, with TRBD1 matching over 7 bases. V gave up 4 bases and J gave up 2 bases; unmatched junction bases: 9. There are 16 residues in the CDR3. The V gene's germline CDR1 is MDHEN and CDR2 SYDVKM. The CDR3 sequence: CASSWGWTGTTDTQYF. The CDR3 nucleotides read TGTGCCAGCAGTTGGGGGTGGACAGGAACCACAGATACGCAGTATTTT.

The V and J genes are TRBV6-5 and TRBJ1-1, with 10 bases lining up with TRBD1. J lost 2 bases, V lost 5 bases, and 5 bases had no gene match. The length of the CDR3 is 15 residues. Germline-derived CDR1 and CDR2 are MNHEY and SVGAGI. CDR3 DNA: TGTGCCAGCAGTCCATGGGACAGGGGTAACACTGAAGCTTTCTTT. Its translation: CASSPWDRGNTEAFF.